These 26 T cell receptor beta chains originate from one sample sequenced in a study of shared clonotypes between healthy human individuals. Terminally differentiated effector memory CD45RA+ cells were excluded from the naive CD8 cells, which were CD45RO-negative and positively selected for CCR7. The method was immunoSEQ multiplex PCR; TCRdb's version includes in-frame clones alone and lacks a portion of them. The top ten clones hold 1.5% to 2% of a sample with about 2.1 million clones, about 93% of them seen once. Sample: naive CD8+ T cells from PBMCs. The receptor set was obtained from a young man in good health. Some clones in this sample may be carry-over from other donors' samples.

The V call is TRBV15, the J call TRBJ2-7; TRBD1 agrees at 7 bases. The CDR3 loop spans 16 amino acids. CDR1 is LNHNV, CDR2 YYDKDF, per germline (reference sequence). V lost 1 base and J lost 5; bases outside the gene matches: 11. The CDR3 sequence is CATSRVVQGISNEQYF. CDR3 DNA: TGTGCCACCAGCAGAGTGGTACAGGGGATTAGCAACGAGCAGTACTTC.

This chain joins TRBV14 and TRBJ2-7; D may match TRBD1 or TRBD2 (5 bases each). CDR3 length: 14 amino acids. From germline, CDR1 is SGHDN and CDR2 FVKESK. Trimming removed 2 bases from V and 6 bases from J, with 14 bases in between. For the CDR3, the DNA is TGTGCCAGCAGCCAACAGGGAGTAGGAACCGAGCAGTACTTC. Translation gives CASSQQGVGTEQYF.

The DNA of the CDR3 is TGTGCCAGCAGGCCCGGGACTGTGACCTACGAGCAGTACTTC. It yields the protein CASRPGTVTYEQYF. The chain employs TRBV7-2 and TRBJ2-7, with D tentatively TRBD2 (6 bases). The CDR3 is made up of 14 amino acids. The V end was cut by 6 bases, the J end by 2 bases, with 14 bases between. Germline values: CDR1 SGHTA, CDR2 FQGNSA.

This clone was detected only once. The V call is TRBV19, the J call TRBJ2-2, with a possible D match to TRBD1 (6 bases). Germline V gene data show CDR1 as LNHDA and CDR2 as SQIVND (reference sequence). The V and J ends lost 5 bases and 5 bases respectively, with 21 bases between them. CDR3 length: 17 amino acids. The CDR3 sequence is CASSSPGTGRLTGELFF. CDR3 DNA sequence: TGTGCCAGTAGTTCGCCGGGTACAGGGCGTCTGACCGGGGAGCTGTTTTTT.

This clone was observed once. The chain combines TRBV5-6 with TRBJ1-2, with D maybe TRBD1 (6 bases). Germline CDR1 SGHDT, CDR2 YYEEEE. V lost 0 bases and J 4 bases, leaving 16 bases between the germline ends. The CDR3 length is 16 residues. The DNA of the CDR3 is TGTGCCAGCAGCTTGGTGGGTTGGGGGCGCGGCTATGGCTACACCTTC. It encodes CASSLVGWGRGYGYTF.

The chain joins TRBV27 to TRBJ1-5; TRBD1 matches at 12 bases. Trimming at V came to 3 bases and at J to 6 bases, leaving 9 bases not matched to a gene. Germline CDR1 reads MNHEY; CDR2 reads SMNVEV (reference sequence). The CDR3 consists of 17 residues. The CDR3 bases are TGTGCCAGCAGTTTTTGGGGACAGGGGGCAAGAGGTCAGCCCCAGCATTTT. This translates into CASSFWGQGARGQPQHF.

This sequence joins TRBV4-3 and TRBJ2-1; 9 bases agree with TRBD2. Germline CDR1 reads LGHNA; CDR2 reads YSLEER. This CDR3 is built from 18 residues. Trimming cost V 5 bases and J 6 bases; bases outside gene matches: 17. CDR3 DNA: TGCGCCAGCAGCACCGAGCCGCCTAGCGGGGAGGCGGGCAATGAGCAGTTCTTC. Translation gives CASSTEPPSGEAGNEQFF.

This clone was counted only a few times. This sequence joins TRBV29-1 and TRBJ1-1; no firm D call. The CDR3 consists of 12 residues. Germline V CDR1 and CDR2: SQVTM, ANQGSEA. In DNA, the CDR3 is TGCAGGACCGGGAGAAAGAACACTGAAGCTTTCTTT. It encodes CRTGRKNTEAFF.

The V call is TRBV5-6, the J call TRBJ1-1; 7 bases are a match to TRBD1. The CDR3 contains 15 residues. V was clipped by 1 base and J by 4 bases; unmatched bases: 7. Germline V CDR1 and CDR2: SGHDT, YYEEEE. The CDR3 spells CASSLKGGLGTEAFF. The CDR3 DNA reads TGTGCCAGCAGCTTGAAAGGGGGCCTGGGCACTGAAGCTTTCTTT.

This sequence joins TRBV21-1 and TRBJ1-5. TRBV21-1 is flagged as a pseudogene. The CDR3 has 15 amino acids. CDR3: CASREGGCSNQPQHF. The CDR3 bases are TGTGCCAGCCGCGAGGGAGGTTGCAGCAATCAGCCCCAGCATTTT.

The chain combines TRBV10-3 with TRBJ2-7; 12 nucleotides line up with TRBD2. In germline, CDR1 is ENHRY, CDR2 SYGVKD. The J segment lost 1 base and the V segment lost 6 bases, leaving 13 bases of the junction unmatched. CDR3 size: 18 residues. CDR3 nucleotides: TGTGCCATCAGGCGACTAGCGGGAGATAGAGGAGTTTCCTACGAGCAGTACTTC. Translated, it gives CAIRRLAGDRGVSYEQYF.

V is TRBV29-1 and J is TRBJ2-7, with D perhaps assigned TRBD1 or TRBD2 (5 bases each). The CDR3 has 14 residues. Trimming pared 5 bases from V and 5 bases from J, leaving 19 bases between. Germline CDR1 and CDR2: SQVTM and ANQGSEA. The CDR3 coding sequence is TGCAGCGTTTACTACGGGGCCCCTGGGAACGAGCAGTACTTC. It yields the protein CSVYYGAPGNEQYF.

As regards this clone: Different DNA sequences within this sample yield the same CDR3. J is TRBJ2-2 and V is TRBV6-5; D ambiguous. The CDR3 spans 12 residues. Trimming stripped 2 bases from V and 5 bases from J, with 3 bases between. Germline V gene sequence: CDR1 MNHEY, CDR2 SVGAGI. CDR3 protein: CASSYVTGELFF. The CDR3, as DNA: TGTGCCAGCAGTTACGTTACCGGGGAGCTGTTTTTT.

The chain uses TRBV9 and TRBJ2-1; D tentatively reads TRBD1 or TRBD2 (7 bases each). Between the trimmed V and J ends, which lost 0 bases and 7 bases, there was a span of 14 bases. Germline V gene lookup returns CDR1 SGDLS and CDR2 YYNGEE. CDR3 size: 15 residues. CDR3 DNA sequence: TGTGCCAGCAGCGTAGAAGTCAGGGGGGGAAATGAGCAGTTCTTC. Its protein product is CASSVEVRGGNEQFF.

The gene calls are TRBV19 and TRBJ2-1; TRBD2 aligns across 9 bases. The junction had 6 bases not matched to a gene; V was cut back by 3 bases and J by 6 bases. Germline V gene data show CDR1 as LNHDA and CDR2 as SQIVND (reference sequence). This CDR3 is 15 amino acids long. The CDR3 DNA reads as TGTGCCAGTAGTATCCGGGGACTAGCACTCAATGAGCAGTTCTTC. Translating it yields CASSIRGLALNEQFF.

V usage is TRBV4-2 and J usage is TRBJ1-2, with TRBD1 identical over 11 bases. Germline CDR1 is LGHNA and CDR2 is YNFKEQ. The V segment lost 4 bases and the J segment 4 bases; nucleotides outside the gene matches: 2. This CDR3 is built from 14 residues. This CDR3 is CASSPGTGGYGYTF. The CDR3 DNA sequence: TGTGCCAGCAGCCCCGGGACAGGGGGCTATGGCTACACCTTC.

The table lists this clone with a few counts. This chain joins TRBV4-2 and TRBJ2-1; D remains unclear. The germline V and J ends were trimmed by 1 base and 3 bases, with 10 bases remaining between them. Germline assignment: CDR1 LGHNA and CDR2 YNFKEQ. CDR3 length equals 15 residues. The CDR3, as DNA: TGTGCCAGCAGCCAAGGGGCAGGAAACTACAATGAGCAGTTCTTC. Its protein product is CASSQGAGNYNEQFF.

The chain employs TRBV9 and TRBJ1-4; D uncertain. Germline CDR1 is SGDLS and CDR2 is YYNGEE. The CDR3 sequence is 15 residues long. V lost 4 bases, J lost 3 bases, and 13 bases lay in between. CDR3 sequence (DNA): TGTGCCAGCAGCCCGGAGGGAACCCCTAATGAAAAACTGTTTTTT. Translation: CASSPEGTPNEKLFF.

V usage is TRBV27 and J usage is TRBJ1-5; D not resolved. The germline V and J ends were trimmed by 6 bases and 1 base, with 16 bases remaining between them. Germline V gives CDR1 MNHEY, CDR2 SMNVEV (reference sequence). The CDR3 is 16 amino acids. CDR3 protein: CASSTSAGESNQPQHF. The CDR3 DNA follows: TGTGCCAGCAGCACCTCCGCCGGGGAAAGCAATCAGCCCCAGCATTTT.

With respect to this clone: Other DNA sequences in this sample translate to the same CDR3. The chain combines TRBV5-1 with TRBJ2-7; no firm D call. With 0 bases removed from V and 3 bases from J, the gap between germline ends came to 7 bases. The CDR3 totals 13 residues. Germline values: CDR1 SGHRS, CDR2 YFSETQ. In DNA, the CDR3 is TGCGCCAGCAGCTTGGGAGTAGGCTACGAGCAGTACTTC. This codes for CASSLGVGYEQYF.

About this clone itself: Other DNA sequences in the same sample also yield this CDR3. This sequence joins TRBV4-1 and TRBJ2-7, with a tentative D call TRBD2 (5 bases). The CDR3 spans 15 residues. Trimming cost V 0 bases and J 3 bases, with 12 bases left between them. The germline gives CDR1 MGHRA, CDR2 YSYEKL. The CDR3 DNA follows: TGCGCCAGCAGCCAAGATGGGCTGGGGAGCTACGAGCAGTACTTC. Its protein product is CASSQDGLGSYEQYF.

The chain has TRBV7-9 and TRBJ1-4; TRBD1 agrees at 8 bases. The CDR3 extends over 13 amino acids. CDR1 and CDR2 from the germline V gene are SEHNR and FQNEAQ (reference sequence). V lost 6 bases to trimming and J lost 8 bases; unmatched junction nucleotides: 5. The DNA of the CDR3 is TGTGCCAGCAGATTAACAGGGGGGGAAAAACTGTTTTTT. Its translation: CASRLTGGEKLFF. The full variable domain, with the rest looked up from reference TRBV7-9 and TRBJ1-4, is DTGVSQNPRHKITKRGQNVTFRCDPISEHNRLYWYRQTLGQGPEFLTYFQNEAQLEKSRLLSDRFSAERPKGSFSTLEIQRTEQGDSAMYLCASRLTGGEKLFFGSGTQLSVL.

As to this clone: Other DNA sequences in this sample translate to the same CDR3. The DNA for the CDR3 is TGTGCCAGTAGTATCGACAGGGGGGATCAGCCCCAGCATTTT. It encodes CASSIDRGDQPQHF. The gene calls are TRBV19 and TRBJ1-5; TRBD1 matches at 9 bases. Germline loops: CDR1 LNHDA, CDR2 SQIVND (reference sequence). This CDR3 contains 14 residues. J was trimmed by 5 bases and V by 3 bases; bases with no gene match: 2. Filled out from reference TRBV19 and TRBJ1-5, the complete variable domain reads DGGITQSPKYLFRKEGQNVTLSCEQNLNHDAMYWYRQDPGQGLRLIYYSQIVNDFQKGDIAEGYSVSREKKESFPLTVTSAQKNPTAFYLCASSIDRGDQPQHFGDGTRLSIL.

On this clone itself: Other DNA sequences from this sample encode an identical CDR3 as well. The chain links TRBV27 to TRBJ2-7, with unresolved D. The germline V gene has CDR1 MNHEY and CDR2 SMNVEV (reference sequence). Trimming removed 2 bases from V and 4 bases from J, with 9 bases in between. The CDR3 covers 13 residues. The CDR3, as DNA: TGTGCCAGCAGTTTAGAAGTAGGATACGAGCAGTACTTC. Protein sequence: CASSLEVGYEQYF.

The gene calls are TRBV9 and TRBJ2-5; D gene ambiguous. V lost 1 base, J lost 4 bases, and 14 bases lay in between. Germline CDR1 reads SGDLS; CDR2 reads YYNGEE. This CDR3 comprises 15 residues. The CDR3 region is CASSVTPSSVETQYF. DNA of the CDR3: TGTGCCAGCAGCGTAACCCCTAGTTCGGTAGAGACCCAGTACTTC.

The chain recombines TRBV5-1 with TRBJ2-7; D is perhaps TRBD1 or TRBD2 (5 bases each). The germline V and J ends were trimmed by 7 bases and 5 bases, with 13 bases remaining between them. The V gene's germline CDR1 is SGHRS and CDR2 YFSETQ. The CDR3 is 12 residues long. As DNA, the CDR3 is TGCGCCAGCGCTTTGACGGGGCACGAGCAGTACTTC. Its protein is CASALTGHEQYF. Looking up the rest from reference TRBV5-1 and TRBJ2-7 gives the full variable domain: KAGVTQTPRYLIKTRGQQVTLSCSPISGHRSVSWYQQTPGQGLQFLFEYFSETQRNKGNFPGRFSGRQFSNSRSEMNVSTLELGDSALYLCASALTGHEQYFGPGTRLTVT.